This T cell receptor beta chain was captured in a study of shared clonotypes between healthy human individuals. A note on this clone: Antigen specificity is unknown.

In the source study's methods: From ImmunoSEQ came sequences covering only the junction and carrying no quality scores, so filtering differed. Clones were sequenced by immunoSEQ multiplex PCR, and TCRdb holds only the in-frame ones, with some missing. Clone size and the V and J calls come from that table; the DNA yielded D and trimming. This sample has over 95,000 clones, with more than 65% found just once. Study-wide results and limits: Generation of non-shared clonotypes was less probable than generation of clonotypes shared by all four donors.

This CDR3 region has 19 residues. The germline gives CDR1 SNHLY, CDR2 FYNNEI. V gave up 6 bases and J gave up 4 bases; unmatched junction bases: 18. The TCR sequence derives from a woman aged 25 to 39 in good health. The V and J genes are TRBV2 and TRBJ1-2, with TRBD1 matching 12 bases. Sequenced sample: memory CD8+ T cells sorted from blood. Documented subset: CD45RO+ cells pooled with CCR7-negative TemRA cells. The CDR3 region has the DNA TGTGCCAGCAGGCCAATCATAGGGACAGGGGGCCTTACACCCTATGGCTACACCTTC. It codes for CASRPIIGTGGLTPYGYTF.